What follows is one TCR beta chain and its context. Its antigen is not yet known. Base qualities are not recorded, but no much larger clone differs from it by a single base. Patients with autoimmune disease history or receiving systemic immunosuppression were excluded from the trial. In every dose cohort, peripheral blood was drawn for TCR sequencing at baseline, cycle 4 day 1, and cycle 7 day 1. The samples were taken from a phase I, first-in-human, multicenter, open-label dose-escalation trial of ivuxolimab. Adults with locally advanced or metastatic melanoma, renal cell carcinoma, hepatocellular carcinoma or head and neck squamous cell carcinoma were enrolled in the trial. Before TCR sequencing, CD4+ T cells and CD8+ T cells from peripheral blood were sorted into separate populations. Genomic DNA was extracted from sorted cells for sequencing of the TCRbeta CDR3 region. TCRbeta CDR3 regions were sequenced using the immunoSEQ Assay. TCRdb re-hosts the immuneACCESS table, in-frame sequences only. Its copies lack some clones; in the studies checked, an unresolved V gene accounts for under half of them, and the cause for the rest is not known. The sample contains roughly 29,000 clones, 84% of them found a single time. The ten top clones hold roughly a sixth of the sample.

This sample stems from a study of OX40 agonist ivuxolimab in advanced cancers. Background for the entire study: Ivuxolimab, which targeted the costimulatory receptor OX40 (CD134), was an agonistic, fully human IgG2 monoclonal antibody. Intravenous ivuxolimab was administered to patients every 2 weeks at six dose levels: 0.01, 0.1, 0.3, 1.5, 3 and 10 mg/kg. Of the approximately 50 dose-escalation patients, hepatocellular carcinoma was present in about 20, melanoma in approximately 15, renal cell carcinoma in 9 and head and neck cancer in 9. In the dose-escalation cohort, roughly four fifths of patients were male, and the mean age was about 55 years, with a range of about 23 to 90. Prior anti-PD-1, anti-PD-L1 or anti-CTLA-4 therapy was permitted, and about 40% of dose-escalation patients had received checkpoint inhibitors. Partial responses occurred in three dose-escalation patients, of whom one had hepatocellular carcinoma and two had cutaneous melanoma. Peripheral TCRbeta sequencing aimed to test whether ivuxolimab altered TCR sequence diversity and caused clonal T-cell expansion. The monotherapy dose-escalation portion (N ≈ 52 patients) of the phase I ivuxolimab trial is reported in the paper. The paper as a whole reports these results and caveats: Antigen specificity was not determined for the clonally expanded peripheral T cells. In partial responders in the 0.1-3.0 mg/kg groups, normalized peripheral clonal expansion was found to be among the lowest, especially among CD8+ T cells. After ivuxolimab, expanded clones were on average more numerous among CD8+ T cells than among CD4+ T cells. At doses of 0.1 to 3.0 mg/kg, clonal expansion of both CD4+ and CD8+ blood T cells was observed from baseline to week 6. Low levels of normalized T-cell clonal expansion were also shown by some nonresponding patients.

For CDR1 and CDR2, the germline V gene lists SGHDT and YYEEEE. Trimming costs V 1 base and J 2 bases, and their ends lie 10 bases apart. The cysteine opens and the phenylalanine closes a CDR3 of 14 amino acids. Only the CDR3 DNA is retained, 42 bases long and in frame from the first base. The chain is assembled from TRBV5-6 and TRBJ2-7, with the D gene uncertain. Sequencing was performed on CD4+ or CD8+ T cells sorted from blood, taken in a trial of the OX40 agonist ivuxolimab. The receptor was isolated from an adult with an advanced solid tumor such as melanoma, head and neck, liver or kidney cancer. CDR3 region: CASSLPVYPYEQYF. The nucleotide sequence reads TGTGCCAGCAGCTTGCCTGTTTACCCCTACGAGCAGTACTTC.